This entry lists 17 T cell receptor beta chains sequenced from one sample in a study of tissue T cells after allogeneic stem cell transplantation. Measured with immunoSEQ multiplex PCR; TCRdb has only the in-frame clones, and not every one. The data contain some 11,000 clones, about 73% of them singletons. Specimen: tissue from the right colon, collected at autopsy. The receptor source for this set is a woman between 18 and 50 years old with breast cancer.

Concerning this clone: The identical CDR3 is also encoded by other nucleotide sequences in the sample. The chain couples TRBV5-4 to TRBJ2-7; a weak D match, TRBD2 (6 bases). The germline V gene encodes CDR1 SGHNT and CDR2 YYREEE (reference sequence). The CDR3 runs to 14 residues. V lost 0 bases, J lost 4 bases, and 11 bases lay in between. CDR3 residues: CASSLGTREYEQYF. The CDR3 coding sequence is TGTGCCAGCAGCTTGGGGACGCGGGAATACGAGCAGTACTTC.

As to this clone: A much larger clone differs from this one at a single base, so this may be a read error. The V and J genes are TRBV7-9 and TRBJ1-6; weak D call: TRBD1 (6 bases). The V gene lost 5 bases and the J gene lost 0 bases, with 8 bases spanning the gap. The CDR3 has 15 amino acids. Germline V gene lookup returns CDR1 SEHNR and CDR2 FQNEAQ (reference sequence). The CDR3 spells CASSQDSSYNSPLHF. As DNA, the CDR3 is TGTGCCAGCAGCCAGGACAGCTCCTATAATTCACCCCTCCACTTT. The full variable domain, in which reference TRBV7-9 and TRBJ1-6 provide the parts outside the CDR3, is DTGVSQNPRHKITKRGQNVTFRCDPISEHNRLYWYRQTLGQGPEFLTYFQNEAQLEKSRLLSDRFSAERPKGSFSTLEIQRTEQGDSAMYLCASSQDSSYNSPLHFGNGTRLTVT.

This clone was counted only a few times. Additional DNA sequences in this sample encode the identical CDR3. The rearrangement joins TRBV6-2 or TRBV6-3 to TRBJ2-5; a weak D match, TRBD1 (6 bases). Germline-derived CDR1 and CDR2 are MNHEY and SVGEGT. The CDR3 runs to 15 residues. V gave up 6 bases and J gave up 4 bases, with 18 bases separating them. The CDR3 DNA reads TGTGCCAGCAGCCCCGGGACATCAGCCGGAGAGACCCAGTACTTC. Translating it yields CASSPGTSAGETQYF.

This chain links TRBV19 with TRBJ1-1, with unresolved D. V was trimmed by 2 bases and J by 6 bases, leaving 10 bases between them. The CDR3 sequence is 13 residues long. From germline, CDR1 is LNHDA and CDR2 SQIVND (reference sequence). CDR3 in DNA: TGTGCCAGTAGTATACAGTACAACGCTGAAGCTTTCTTT. As protein: CASSIQYNAEAFF.

The chain couples TRBV5-1 to TRBJ2-2; 8 bases are a match to TRBD1. CDR1 SGHRS and CDR2 YFSETQ come from the germline V gene. The CDR3 is made up of 16 amino acids. J gave up 0 bases and V 2 bases, and 3 bases lay outside the gene matches. The CDR3 is CASSFQGAPNTGELFF. In DNA, the CDR3 is TGCGCCAGCAGCTTCCAGGGGGCACCGAACACCGGGGAGCTGTTTTTT.

The V call is TRBV19, the J call TRBJ2-7, with TRBD2 identical over 7 bases. CDR3 length: 16 amino acids. Trimming removed 2 bases from V and 2 bases from J; junction bases left unmatched: 9. Germline assignment: CDR1 LNHDA and CDR2 SQIVND (reference sequence). CDR3: CASSINERDGAYEQYF. CDR3 DNA: TGTGCCAGTAGTATAAACGAGCGGGACGGTGCCTACGAGCAGTACTTC.

The chain couples TRBV10-3 to TRBJ1-5, with 8 positions matching TRBD1. Germline lookup yields CDR1 ENHRY and CDR2 SYGVKD. Germline trimming cut 6 bases from V and 6 bases from J; bases unmatched to any gene: 10. This CDR3 region has 15 residues. Here the CDR3 reads CAISSGQGMIQPQHF. The CDR3 DNA sequence: TGTGCCATCAGCAGCGGACAGGGAATGATTCAGCCCCAGCATTTT.

The chain is built from TRBV3-1 (or the pseudogene TRBV3-2) and TRBJ1-4, with 9 nucleotides matching TRBD1. Trimming took 4 bases from V and 8 from J; bases not matched to a gene: 5. There are 14 residues in the CDR3. CDR1 and CDR2 (germline): LGHDT, YNNKEL (reference sequence). The CDR3 coding sequence is TGTGCCAGCAGCCGCAACAGGGGGCTCGAAAAACTGTTTTTT. It translates to CASSRNRGLEKLFF.

Notes on this clone: Other DNA sequences in the sample encode the same CDR3. V is TRBV7-2 and J is TRBJ1-1, with 8 bases fitting TRBD1. This CDR3 spans 15 amino acids. Germline CDR1 and CDR2: SGHTA and FQGNSA. The junction had 4 bases not matched to a gene; V was cut back by 3 bases and J by 1 base. CDR3 in amino acids: CASSLGDRRNTEAFF. The DNA of the CDR3 is TGTGCCAGCAGCTTGGGGGACAGGAGGAACACTGAAGCTTTCTTT. The full variable domain, its missing parts supplied by reference TRBV7-2 and TRBJ1-1, is GAGVSQSPSNKVTEKGKDVELRCDPISGHTALYWYRQSLGQGLEFLIYFQGNSAPDKSGLPSDRFSAERTGGSVSTLTIQRTQQEDSAVYLCASSLGDRRNTEAFFGQGTRLTVV.

This chain uses TRBV12-5 with TRBJ2-1; D might be TRBD2 (6 bases). This CDR3 has 16 residues. V was shortened by 0 bases and J by 2 bases, with 11 bases between the two germline ends. Per the germline V gene, CDR1 is LGHNT and CDR2 is FRNRAP. The CDR3 loop is CASGLVVTGAYNEQFF. CDR3 sequence (DNA): TGTGCTAGTGGTTTGGTAGTAACGGGAGCCTACAATGAGCAGTTCTTC. Using reference TRBV12-5 and TRBJ2-1 for the parts outside the CDR3, the full variable domain is DARVTQTPRHKVTEMGQEVTMRCQPILGHNTVFWYRQTMMQGLELLAYFRNRAPLDDSGMPKDRFSAEMPDATLATLKIQPSEPRDSAVYFCASGLVVTGAYNEQFFGPGTRLTVL.

The chain uses TRBV4-1 and TRBJ1-1; the D is unclear. Germline CDR1 reads MGHRA; CDR2 reads YSYEKL. With 5 bases removed from V and 2 bases from J, the gap between germline ends came to 15 bases. The length of the CDR3 is 15 residues. This CDR3 reads CASSSAGRGNTEAFF. The CDR3 nucleotides read TGCGCCAGCAGCTCAGCCGGACGGGGAAACACTGAAGCTTTCTTT.

The chain uses TRBV11-2 and TRBJ1-6; no reliable D call. V was pared by 1 base and J by 1 base, with 5 bases between. The CDR3 consists of 15 residues. The germline CDR1 and CDR2 sequences are SGHAT and FQNNGV. CDR3: CASSLGGSYNSPLHF. The DNA for the CDR3 is TGTGCCAGCAGCTTAGGGGGTTCCTATAATTCACCCCTCCACTTT. The whole variable domain, remainder taken from reference TRBV11-2 and TRBJ1-6, is EAGVAQSPRYKIIEKRQSVAFWCNPISGHATLYWYQQILGQGPKLLIQFQNNGVVDDSQLPKDRFSAERLKGVDSTLKIQPAKLEDSAVYLCASSLGGSYNSPLHFGNGTRLTVT.

Only one count was recorded for this clone. The chain uses TRBV30 and TRBJ2-2, with 7 bases that match TRBD1. The CDR3 contains 16 residues. In germline, CDR1 is GTSNPN, CDR2 SVGIG (reference sequence). V lost 2 bases, J lost 5 bases, and 11 bases stayed unmatched. CDR3 residues: CAWSYTGTVGTGELFF. CDR3 sequence (DNA): TGTGCCTGGAGTTATACCGGGACAGTCGGGACCGGGGAGCTGTTTTTT.

This sequence joins TRBV5-4 and TRBJ2-7; 7 positions agree with TRBD1. Trimming cost V 0 bases and J 10 bases; bases outside gene matches: 7. Germline CDR1 SGHNT, CDR2 YYREEE (reference sequence). This CDR3 contains 13 residues. CDR3 sequence: CASSLAGGPTQYF. DNA of the CDR3: TGTGCCAGCAGCTTGGCAGGGGGACCCACACAGTACTTC.

This clone turned up a few times. The chain carries TRBV19 and TRBJ2-1; 10 bases fit TRBD2. The CDR3 runs 16 residues. Per germline, CDR1 LNHDA and CDR2 SQIVND (reference sequence). V lost 2 bases and J lost 6; bases outside the gene matches: 7. CDR3 bases: TGTGCCAGTAGTATAAAAGCGGGGGGGTTACCCAATGAGCAGTTCTTC. It encodes CASSIKAGGLPNEQFF.

The chain couples TRBV6-2 or TRBV6-3 to TRBJ2-4, with TRBD2 identical over 7 bases. Germline-derived CDR1 and CDR2 are MNHEY and SVGEGT. The CDR3 has 13 residues. With V trimmed by 4 bases and J by 9 bases, 6 bases remained unmatched. The CDR3 region has the DNA TGTGCCAGCAGTTCCGTCCCGGGGGGCATTCAGTACTTC. Translated: CASSSVPGGIQYF.

On this clone itself: At the DNA level, this CDR3 is encoded by other sequences in the same sample as well. The chain carries TRBV5-1 and TRBJ2-6; D ambiguous. This CDR3 region has 15 residues. Germline assignment: CDR1 SGHRS and CDR2 YFSETQ. Trimming stripped 4 bases from V and 0 bases from J, with 8 bases between. In nucleotides, the CDR3 is TGCGCCAGCAGCCTAGGAAACTCTGGGGCCAACGTCCTGACTTTC. Residues: CASSLGNSGANVLTF.